This TCR beta chain was identified in a study of monozygotic twins with cystic fibrosis. The wider study: Approximately 2.8 micrograms of fragmented DNA underwent about 15 PCR cycles for library preparation. Study-wide results and caveats: The repertoire was suggested to be naive-dominated, clonality median roughly 0.0089.

With respect to this clone: The antigen is not known.

The CDR3 is 11 residues long. Germline lookup yields CDR1 DFQATT and CDR2 SNEGSKA (reference sequence). V lost 1 base to trimming and J lost 7 bases, with 8 bases between them. Using immunoSEQ multiplex PCR, the repertoire was profiled, and TCRdb retains in-frame clones only, with some absent. The data show just over 35,000 clones, over 80% seen once. This TCR was recovered from a boy aged 2 to 10 with cystic fibrosis. Sample: blood. The rearrangement uses TRBV20-1 and TRBJ2-7, with unresolved D. The DNA of the CDR3 is TGCAGTGCTAGAGGCCAGTTGGAGCAGTACTTC. This gives the protein CSARGQLEQYF.